This note documents a single TCR beta chain sequence. In its sample, this clone was seen once. The antigen it binds to is not known. Base-call qualities are not available, and no considerably larger clone is one nucleotide away. A distance of 10 bases separates the germline ends of V and J, which lose 5 bases and 0 bases respectively. As encoded in the germline V gene, CDR1 is SGHTA while CDR2 is FQGNSA. Including cysteine and phenylalanine, the CDR3 has 14 amino acids. Of all the DNA, just the CDR3 is kept, 42 bases in frame from base 1. The CDR3 regions of human TCRbeta chains were analyzed by immunosequencing. The original pipeline was this. Repertoire TCRs were matched against a reference library of SARS-CoV-2-specific TCRs generated with the MIRA antigen-specificity platform. Breadth was defined as the fraction of unique TCRs that were SARS-CoV-2-associated. Depth was defined as the fraction of total T cells that were SARS-CoV-2-associated. Using the MIRA data, every spike-specific TCR was mapped to the spike region that the TCR reacted to and assigned to either a CD4 or a CD8 class. Log10-transformed breadth and depth values were compared by one-way ANOVA with Sidak's multiple comparisons tests. The table was pulled from immuneACCESS by TCRdb, which kept in-frame rearrangements only. Such tables lose some clones; where checked, under half of the loss comes from unresolved V genes, and the rest has no known cause. V, J and clone size derive from that table, while D and trimming were established from the DNA sequence. The sample records tens of thousands of clones, roughly 89% of which are singletons. The leading ten clones occupy about 2.2% of the sample.

This sample is part of a study of T cell responses to AZD1222 COVID-19 vaccine (dated by TCRdb to the early 2020s). Concerning the study at large: AZD1222 recipients given second doses at about 4 weeks or at about 12 weeks were pooled, since spike-specific TCR depth and breadth were not found to differ between the two schedules. Trial participants were enrolled by age into 18-55, 56-69 and 70-plus year subgroups, with around 150, 28 and 57 TCR-sequenced participants respectively. TCR sequencing covered fewer than 250 trial participants: 200 to 210 given two doses of AZD1222 and some 25 given two doses of MenACWY control vaccine.

The sample's time point label, in plain terms: baseline before first vaccination. Vaccinee samples were obtained from the UK trials COV001 and COV002, which included a single-blind randomized controlled phase 2/3 trial of AZD1222 (ChAdOx1 nCoV-19) in healthy adults. For TCRbeta chain sequencing, PBMC samples were collected from trial participants at day 0 and at day 28 after the second dose. Study-wide findings and limitations: Epitopes outside the regions mutated in the B.1.351 and B.1.1.7 variants were reportedly recognized by nearly half of the unique spike-specific TCRs. Spike-specific TCR breadth and depth rose significantly after two AZD1222 doses compared with day 0 and with MenACWY recipients. The 56-69-year group was small, and its depth increase did not reach significance, likely because of low power. Participants were mostly white British and included more females than males, and it was suggested by the authors that clonal diversity may have been underestimated. Because no day 14 peak-response samples were available, repertoires were characterized only after the peak T cell response. Only five to seven AZD1222 recipients were SARS-CoV-2 seropositive at baseline, limiting conclusions about previously exposed vaccinees. Vaccine-associated CD4 TCRs spanned the whole spike protein, with dominant responses in regions 160-218 and 743-854.

The sequence was obtained from an adult in good health. The source was peripheral blood, collected on day 0 of AZD1222 vaccination. This receptor chain uses TRBV7-2 and TRBJ1-1, with no confident D gene call. Here is the DNA: TGTGCCAGCAGCCCCAGGAACATGAACACTGAAGCTTTCTTT. Its protein product is CASSPRNMNTEAFF.